These 20 T cell receptor beta chains share one sample of origin, sequenced in a study of blood T cell repertoires in COVID-19. Generated by immunoSEQ multiplex PCR, the TCRdb table keeps only in-frame clones and is missing some. The sample has 250,000 or so clones, almost 90% seen once; the top ten hold 2.1%. Sequencing was performed on peripheral blood. All receptors come from an older woman with COVID-19, enrolled during active disease.

The rearrangement links TRBV3-1 (or the pseudogene TRBV3-2) to TRBJ2-5, with 8 nucleotides matching TRBD1. Germline V gives CDR1 LGHDT, CDR2 YNNKEL (reference sequence). This CDR3 is 17 amino acids long. The junction had 9 bases not matched to a gene; V was cut back by 2 bases and J by 1 base. CDR3 in DNA: TGTGCCAGCAGCCAACCCGGGTGGGGGACAGGCCAAGAGACCCAGTACTTC. It specifies CASSQPGWGTGQETQYF.

In its sample, this clone was seen once. The CDR3 region is CASSELGLAGGPANEQFF. The CDR3 DNA is TGTGCCAGCAGTGAATTGGGACTAGCGGGGGGGCCGGCCAATGAGCAGTTCTTC. The rearrangement links TRBV6-1 to TRBJ2-1; 16 bases agree with TRBD2. After removal of 2 bases from V and 6 bases from J, the junction contained 7 bases not matched to a gene. This CDR3 has 18 amino acids. Looked up from germline, CDR1 is MNHNS and CDR2 is SASEGT.

V and J are TRBV9 and TRBJ1-2, with D perhaps matching TRBD1 (5 bases). Germline CDR1 reads SGDLS; CDR2 reads YYNGEE. The CDR3 covers 15 residues. V was pared by 3 bases and J by 0 bases, with 12 bases between. The CDR3 DNA is TGTGCCAGCAGCGCCATGGGGCCACCTAACTATGGCTACACCTTC. It is translated as CASSAMGPPNYGYTF.

The rearrangement links TRBV12-5 to TRBJ2-1, with 7 bases fitting TRBD2. CDR1 is LGHNT, CDR2 FRNRAP, per germline. J gave up 7 bases and V 1 base, and 10 bases lay outside the gene matches. This CDR3 is 16 amino acids long. As DNA, the CDR3 is TGTGCTAGTGGTTTGGGGCAAGCGGGAATTATGAATGAGCAGTTCTTC. Translation: CASGLGQAGIMNEQFF.

The CDR3 DNA reads as TGTGCCAGCAGCTCGGACAGGGGGAGTGAAGCTTTCTTT. Amino acids: CASSSDRGSEAFF. This chain connects TRBV7-3 to TRBJ1-1, with 10 bases identical to TRBD1. Per germline, CDR1 SGHTA and CDR2 FQGTGA. This CDR3 has 13 residues. The V and J ends lost 4 bases and 7 bases, in that order; junction bases with no gene match: 3.

The chain employs TRBV2 and TRBJ1-1; 11 positions match TRBD1. The germline V gene encodes CDR1 SNHLY and CDR2 FYNNEI. This CDR3 is built from 18 residues. V dropped 7 bases and J dropped 5; count of bases not matched to a gene: 18. The CDR3 region has the DNA TGTGCCAGCACCTATCAGTACGGGACAGGGGGAATTCGGACTGAAGCTTTCTTT. Protein sequence: CASTYQYGTGGIRTEAFF. Supplemented by reference TRBV2 and TRBJ1-1, the full variable domain reads EPEVTQTPSHQVTQMGQEVILRCVPISNHLYFYWYRQILGQKVEFLVSFYNNEISEKSEIFDDQFSVERPDGSNFTLKIRSTKLEDSAMYFCASTYQYGTGGIRTEAFFGQGTRLTVV.

Here the CDR3 DNA reads TGTGCCAGTAGTATGGCGGGACAGGGGTTTCAGCCCCAGCATTTT. It is translated as CASSMAGQGFQPQHF. The chain has TRBV19 and TRBJ1-5; 10 bases map to TRBD1. In germline, CDR1 is LNHDA, CDR2 SQIVND (reference sequence). The CDR3 has 15 amino acids. J lost 6 bases, V lost 3 bases, and 5 bases had no gene match.

This chain connects TRBV7-2 to TRBJ1-1; 8 bases line up with TRBD1. This CDR3 is built from 14 residues. Losses at the gene ends were 5 bases for V and 3 bases for J; bases not matched to a gene: 5. Germline assignment: CDR1 SGHTA and CDR2 FQGNSA. As DNA, the CDR3 is TGTGCCAGCAGCACCAGGGGGCGCGACACTGAAGCTTTCTTT. Translation: CASSTRGRDTEAFF. The full variable domain, in which reference TRBV7-2 and TRBJ1-1 provide the parts outside the CDR3, is GAGVSQSPSNKVTEKGKDVELRCDPISGHTALYWYRQSLGQGLEFLIYFQGNSAPDKSGLPSDRFSAERTGGSVSTLTIQRTQQEDSAVYLCASSTRGRDTEAFFGQGTRLTVV.

The chain couples TRBV25-1 to TRBJ1-2, with a tentative D call TRBD1 (5 bases). CDR1 and CDR2 from the germline V gene are MGHDK and SYGVNS. The ends were cut back, 1 base at V and 4 bases at J, with 13 bases in the middle. The CDR3 is made up of 15 amino acids. CDR3 sequence reads: CASSESSLRGYGYTF. The CDR3 coding sequence is TGTGCCAGCAGTGAATCATCCCTTAGGGGCTATGGCTACACCTTC.

The chain joins TRBV4-3 to TRBJ1-1; the D gene is possibly TRBD1 (5 bases). This CDR3 is 14 amino acids long. Trimming stripped 2 bases from V and 5 bases from J, with 12 bases between. Germline V gene lookup returns CDR1 LGHNA and CDR2 YSLEER. The CDR3 reads CASSQRAGRTEAFF. The CDR3 nucleotides are TGCGCCAGCAGCCAAAGGGCAGGGCGAACTGAAGCTTTCTTT.

Here the CDR3 DNA reads TGTGCCAGCAGGGGGGACAGCGATAACACTGAAGCTTTCTTT. This codes for CASRGDSDNTEAFF. The chain joins TRBV2 to TRBJ1-1; 7 bases line up with TRBD1. This CDR3 has 14 amino acids. Germline values: CDR1 SNHLY, CDR2 FYNNEI. V was clipped by 6 bases and J by 2 bases; unmatched bases: 6.

CDR3 nucleotides: TGTGCCAGCAGTTACGGGACAGGGAGAAGTTCACCCCTCCACTTT. This encodes CASSYGTGRSSPLHF. The chain recombines TRBV27 with TRBJ1-6, with TRBD1 matching 9 bases. The ends lost 4 bases at V and 9 bases at J; junction bases unmatched: 7. The CDR3 runs 15 residues. Germline-derived CDR1 and CDR2 are MNHEY and SMNVEV (reference sequence).

The genes are TRBV9 and TRBJ1-4, with D maybe TRBD1 (5 bases). The CDR3 is 14 residues long. Germline lookup yields CDR1 SGDLS and CDR2 YYNGEE. Trimming left V 7 bases short and J 5 bases short, with 15 bases between. CDR3 loop: CASGGSGENEKLFF. As DNA, the CDR3 is TGTGCCAGCGGGGGGTCGGGAGAAAATGAAAAACTGTTTTTT.

This clone was seen only a few times. This rearrangement joins TRBV19 to TRBJ1-5; weak D call: TRBD1 (6 bases). The germline CDR1 and CDR2 sequences are LNHDA and SQIVND (reference sequence). The CDR3 extends over 14 amino acids. V shed 3 bases and J shed 4 bases, with 10 bases lying between them. The chain's CDR3 is CASSMTGLNQPQHF. CDR3 coding DNA: TGTGCCAGTAGTATGACAGGTCTTAATCAGCCCCAGCATTTT.

The CDR3 bases are TGCGCCAGCAGCCAAGTGGTTCCGGGACAGGGTGTCTACGAGCAGTACTTC. Translating it yields CASSQVVPGQGVYEQYF. This rearrangement joins TRBV4-1 to TRBJ2-7, with 9 bases identical to TRBD1. V was clipped by 1 base and J by 3 bases; unmatched bases: 10. The CDR3 sequence is 17 residues long. The V gene's germline CDR1 is MGHRA and CDR2 YSYEKL.

V and J are TRBV7-9 and TRBJ2-3; 9 bases match TRBD2. The germline gives CDR1 SEHNR, CDR2 FQNEAQ (reference sequence). Trimming removed 8 bases from V and 1 base from J; junction bases left unmatched: 10. The CDR3 is made up of 16 amino acids. CDR3 nucleotides: TGTGCCAGCCAATACGGGGAGCGGGGGGGCACAGATACGCAGTATTTT. This encodes CASQYGERGGTDTQYF. The full variable domain, in which reference TRBV7-9 and TRBJ2-3 provide the parts outside the CDR3, is DTGVSQNPRHKITKRGQNVTFRCDPISEHNRLYWYRQTLGQGPEFLTYFQNEAQLEKSRLLSDRFSAERPKGSFSTLEIQRTEQGDSAMYLCASQYGERGGTDTQYFGPGTRLTVL.

The rearrangement uses TRBV5-6 and TRBJ2-7; D gene ambiguous. The CDR3 is made up of 12 amino acids. Germline values: CDR1 SGHDT, CDR2 YYEEEE. V was clipped by 6 bases and J by 1 base, with 8 bases between them. The CDR3 is CASTLGSYEQYF. The CDR3 nucleotides read TGTGCCAGCACGCTCGGGTCCTACGAGCAGTACTTC.

The chain employs TRBV2 and TRBJ1-2, with 8 bases matching TRBD1. This CDR3 has 13 residues. CDR1 is SNHLY and CDR2 is FYNNEI in the germline V gene. Trimming removed 6 bases from V and 5 bases from J; junction bases left unmatched: 5. CDR3 protein: CASSLGQDYGYTF. The CDR3 coding sequence is TGTGCCAGCAGCTTGGGACAGGATTATGGCTACACCTTC.

The genes are TRBV2 and TRBJ2-1, with D possibly being TRBD2 (5 bases). The CDR3 extends over 16 amino acids. In germline, CDR1 is SNHLY, CDR2 FYNNEI. V was pared by 3 bases and J by 4 bases, with 16 bases between. CDR3 sequence: CASSDKGSLAYNEQFF. The DNA for the CDR3 is TGTGCCAGCAGTGATAAGGGCAGCCTAGCTTACAATGAGCAGTTCTTC.

This chain connects TRBV19 to TRBJ1-3; 7 positions agree with TRBD1. Germline-derived CDR1 and CDR2 are LNHDA and SQIVND (reference sequence). The trim removed 5 bases at V and 4 bases at J, leaving 8 bases unmatched. This CDR3 has 15 amino acids. CDR3 nucleotides: TGTGCCAGTAGTCCCGGGACAGCGGCCGGAAACACCATATATTTT. Translating gives CASSPGTAAGNTIYF.